One sample yielded the 19 T cell receptor beta chains listed below, sequenced in a study of blood T cell repertoires in COVID-19. The data were produced by immunoSEQ multiplex PCR, yet TCRdb's version contains in-frame clones alone and is incomplete. This sample has approximately 220,000 clones, with 90% found just once. Source material: PBMCs or T cells enriched from blood (not recorded which). The receptor source for this set is a man younger than 40 who had been exposed to COVID-19.

In this sample, this clone turned up once. The genes are TRBV5-6 and TRBJ1-1, with 7 bases lining up with TRBD1. With V trimmed by 7 bases and J by 4 bases, 16 bases remained unmatched. CDR1 is SGHDT and CDR2 is YYEEEE in the germline V gene. The CDR3 spans 16 residues. The CDR3, as DNA: TGTGCCAGCCGATACCGTGGGACAGATTGGTTCACTGAAGCTTTCTTT. Protein: CASRYRGTDWFTEAFF.

This clone was observed a handful of times. V gene TRBV19 combines with J gene TRBJ1-6; D is undetermined. The V and J ends lost 1 base and 12 bases respectively, with 16 bases between them. The germline gives CDR1 LNHDA, CDR2 SQIVND (reference sequence). There are 15 residues in the CDR3. The CDR3 nucleotides are TGTGCCAGTAGTATAGGTTCAGAGACTCGCAGACCCCTCCACTTT. Its translation: CASSIGSETRRPLHF. The full variable domain, with the rest looked up from reference TRBV19 and TRBJ1-6, is DGGITQSPKYLFRKEGQNVTLSCEQNLNHDAMYWYRQDPGQGLRLIYYSQIVNDFQKGDIAEGYSVSREKKESFPLTVTSAQKNPTAFYLCASSIGSETRRPLHFGNGTRLTVT.

V and J are TRBV3-1 (or the pseudogene TRBV3-2) and TRBJ1-2, with D possibly matching TRBD1 (6 bases). The V gene lost 3 bases and the J gene lost 14 bases, with 13 bases spanning the gap. Germline lookup yields CDR1 LGHDT and CDR2 YNNKEL (reference sequence). The CDR3 runs to 11 residues. CDR3 in amino acids: CASSHAGASTF. The CDR3 DNA reads TGTGCCAGCAGCCACGCAGGGGCGAGTACCTTC.

The J gene is TRBJ2-3, the V gene TRBV19; TRBD2 matches 11 bases. The CDR3 contains 19 residues. Germline values: CDR1 LNHDA, CDR2 SQIVND (reference sequence). V shed 5 bases, J shed 0 bases, and the junction held 13 bases outside the gene matches. The DNA of the CDR3 is TGTGCCAGTAGTGGGGAACCTAGCGGGGGGCATCCTAGCACAGATACGCAGTATTTT. Amino acid sequence: CASSGEPSGGHPSTDTQYF. The full variable domain, in which reference TRBV19 and TRBJ2-3 provide the parts outside the CDR3, is DGGITQSPKYLFRKEGQNVTLSCEQNLNHDAMYWYRQDPGQGLRLIYYSQIVNDFQKGDIAEGYSVSREKKESFPLTVTSAQKNPTAFYLCASSGEPSGGHPSTDTQYFGPGTRLTVL.

This clone is a singleton in its sample. The chain carries TRBV3-1 (or the pseudogene TRBV3-2) and TRBJ2-7, with TRBD1 matching over 10 bases. The CDR3 runs to 15 residues. Germline V lookup: CDR1 LGHDT, CDR2 YNNKEL (reference sequence). J lost 5 bases, V lost 0 bases, and 4 bases had no gene match. The CDR3 loop is CASSQEPGTGDEQYF. Here the CDR3 DNA reads TGTGCCAGCAGCCAAGAGCCCGGGACAGGGGACGAGCAGTACTTC.

The chain is built from TRBV19 and TRBJ2-3, with 9 bases identical to TRBD2. This CDR3 is 14 amino acids long. V lost 6 bases to trimming and J lost 0 bases; unmatched junction nucleotides: 1. From germline, CDR1 is LNHDA and CDR2 SQIVND (reference sequence). CDR3 region: CASRREGSTDTQYF. The CDR3 DNA is TGTGCCAGTAGGCGGGAGGGGAGCACAGATACGCAGTATTTT.

The chain uses TRBV14 and TRBJ1-2; D gene ambiguous. From germline, CDR1 is SGHDN and CDR2 FVKESK. Between the trimmed V and J ends, which lost 8 bases and 8 bases, there was a span of 12 bases. The CDR3 extends over 11 amino acids. The CDR3 spells CASHRTGGYTF. Written as DNA, the CDR3 is TGTGCCAGCCATCGGACGGGAGGCTACACCTTC.

The rearrangement uses TRBV12-5 and TRBJ2-2, with 10 bases fitting TRBD1. V shed 3 bases, J shed 5 bases, and the junction held 9 bases outside the gene matches. CDR1 LGHNT and CDR2 FRNRAP come from the germline V gene. The CDR3 is made up of 17 amino acids. In DNA form, the CDR3 reads TGTGCTAGTGGTTTTGGCTCGGACAGGGGGGGTACCGGGGAGCTGTTTTTT. This encodes CASGFGSDRGGTGELFF.

The chain has TRBV27 and TRBJ2-7, with D maybe TRBD2 (5 bases). The ends were cut back, 0 bases at V and 0 bases at J, with 6 bases in the middle. Germline lookup yields CDR1 MNHEY and CDR2 SMNVEV (reference sequence). The CDR3 totals 14 residues. The CDR3 region is CASSLSGSSYEQYF. The CDR3 DNA is TGTGCCAGCAGTTTATCTGGGAGCTCCTACGAGCAGTACTTC.

This clone was recorded only once. The V and J genes are TRBV7-9 and TRBJ2-1; a possible D gene is TRBD1 (5 bases). This CDR3 has 15 amino acids. The V end was cut by 5 bases, the J end by 5 bases, with 16 bases between. CDR1 is SEHNR and CDR2 is FQNEAQ in the germline V gene (reference sequence). The CDR3 loop is CASSPFYDSNNEQFF. Here the CDR3 DNA reads TGTGCCAGCAGCCCCTTTTACGACAGCAACAATGAGCAGTTCTTC.

The chain recombines TRBV6-5 with TRBJ1-5, with TRBD1 matching over 8 bases. The germline V gene has CDR1 MNHEY and CDR2 SVGAGI. V shed 6 bases and J 6 bases; nucleotides not matched to a gene: 7. The CDR3 has 14 residues. CDR3 sequence (DNA): TGTGCCAGCAGGGAGGGACAGGCCATTCAGCCCCAGCATTTT. This encodes CASREGQAIQPQHF.

A few counts support this clone. The chain joins TRBV7-9 to TRBJ2-1; 7 nucleotides agree with TRBD2. Looked up from germline, CDR1 is SEHNR and CDR2 is FQNEAQ (reference sequence). Trimming at V came to 4 bases and at J to 7 bases, leaving 7 bases not matched to a gene. The CDR3 is made up of 14 amino acids. CDR3 in amino acids: CASSSAVGGNEQFF. Here the CDR3 DNA reads TGTGCCAGCAGCTCGGCGGTGGGGGGGAATGAGCAGTTCTTC. The full variable domain, rest sourced from reference TRBV7-9 and TRBJ2-1, is DTGVSQNPRHKITKRGQNVTFRCDPISEHNRLYWYRQTLGQGPEFLTYFQNEAQLEKSRLLSDRFSAERPKGSFSTLEIQRTEQGDSAMYLCASSSAVGGNEQFFGPGTRLTVL.

This clone was observed at least ten times. The chain has TRBV5-4 and TRBJ1-1; the match to TRBD1 covers 7 bases. This CDR3 spans 15 amino acids. Looked up from germline, CDR1 is SGHNT and CDR2 is YYREEE (reference sequence). Trimming cost V 3 bases and J 0 bases; bases outside gene matches: 5. CDR3 DNA sequence: TGTGCCAGCAGCTCTGGGGACAGCCTGAACACTGAAGCTTTCTTT. Protein sequence: CASSSGDSLNTEAFF.

In its sample, this clone was seen once. The chain couples TRBV11-1 to TRBJ1-5; no firm D call. This CDR3 has 13 amino acids. Trimming took 3 bases from V and 2 from J, leaving 5 bases between them. The germline CDR1 and CDR2 sequences are SGHAT and FQDESV (reference sequence). CDR3 nucleotides: TGTGCCAGCAGCTTGAGTGGCAATCAGCCCCAGCATTTT. Protein sequence: CASSLSGNQPQHF. Together with reference TRBV11-1 and TRBJ1-5, the CDR3 gives the full variable domain: EAEVAQSPRYKITEKSQAVAFWCDPISGHATLYWYRQILGQGPELLVQFQDESVVDDSQLPKDRFSAERLKGVDSTLKIQPAELGDSAMYLCASSLSGNQPQHFGDGTRLSIL.

The chain combines TRBV5-6 with TRBJ1-1, with TRBD1 identical over 7 bases. Germline V gene sequence: CDR1 SGHDT, CDR2 YYEEEE. There are 13 residues in the CDR3. Germline trimming cut 3 bases from V and 3 bases from J; bases unmatched to any gene: 2. CDR3 in amino acids: CASSWDSYTEAFF. The CDR3 DNA reads TGTGCCAGCAGCTGGGACAGTTACACTGAAGCTTTCTTT.

The gene calls are TRBV3-1 (or the pseudogene TRBV3-2) and TRBJ2-3, with a possible D match to TRBD1 (6 bases). Germline assignment: CDR1 LGHDT and CDR2 YNNKEL (reference sequence). V was cut by 1 base and J by 6 bases, with 17 bases left in between. The CDR3 totals 16 residues. CDR3 nucleotide sequence: TGTGCCAGCAGCCAAGGGGGAACAGGGTGGATGGATACGCAGTATTTT. It yields the protein CASSQGGTGWMDTQYF.

V and J are TRBV2 and TRBJ1-2; D unresolved. The CDR3 is 18 amino acids. V was shortened by 10 bases and J by 0 bases, with 27 bases between the two germline ends. Looked up from germline, CDR1 is SNHLY and CDR2 is FYNNEI. This chain's CDR3 is CATTFNPQTAATNYGYTF. DNA for the CDR3: TGTGCCACCACCTTCAACCCCCAGACGGCGGCGACTAACTATGGCTACACCTTC.

The chain couples TRBV5-1 to TRBJ1-3; D might be TRBD1 (5 bases). The CDR3 length is 14 residues. Looked up from germline, CDR1 is SGHRS and CDR2 is YFSETQ. V gave up 4 bases and J gave up 6 bases, with 14 bases separating them. The CDR3, as DNA: TGCGCCAGCAGCCGCAGACAGTGCCCAAACACCATATATTTT. The encoded protein is CASSRRQCPNTIYF.

The chain links TRBV9 to TRBJ2-3, with 9 nucleotides matching TRBD2. V lost 4 bases, J lost 5 bases, and 11 bases stayed unmatched. From germline, CDR1 is SGDLS and CDR2 YYNGEE. The CDR3 contains 16 residues. CDR3 nucleotide sequence: TGTGCCAGCAGCCCCCCCGCTAGCGGGGTTCAAGATACGCAGTATTTT. Its translation: CASSPPASGVQDTQYF.